These 13 T cell receptor beta chains were sequenced from one sample in a study of blood T cells in healthy people across ages (dated by TCRdb to between 2015 and 2016). The library relied on 5' RACE. TCRdb shows the sequencer as Illumina HiSeq 2500. A second PCR of roughly 7 to 11 cycles was run with a J-beta primer mix and a sample-barcoded 5' primer. In TCRdb, the public reads were trimmed at Q25 with fastp and aligned with MiXCR, with productive beta chains retained. Merged by CDR3 protein, the rows form single entries marked with the most common genes and DNA. This sample comprises roughly 650,000 distinct CDR3 sequences, roughly 32% of them detected only once. The top ten clonotypes cover 15% of the sample. The specimen sequenced was blood. The receptors shown here come from an elderly woman in good health. Donor details come from another sample of the same person, matched by shared clones.

This rearrangement joins TRBV5-1 to TRBJ1-1; TRBD1 agrees at 7 bases. Looked up from germline, CDR1 is SGHRS and CDR2 is YFSETQ. This CDR3 spans 16 amino acids. The trim removed 2 bases at V and 6 bases at J, leaving 13 bases unmatched. In DNA, the CDR3 is TGCGCCAGCAGCTTTGACAGGGATAGTTCTAACGCTGAAGCTTTCTTT. Amino acids: CASSFDRDSSNAEAFF.

Concerning this clonotype: A single base separates this from a much larger clone, so it may be a read error. The V gene is TRBV2, the J gene TRBJ2-1; 7 positions match TRBD1. Trimming at V came to 6 bases and at J to 13 bases, leaving 18 bases not matched to a gene. The CDR3 sequence is 15 residues long. Germline V gives CDR1 SNHLY, CDR2 FYNNEI. The chain's CDR3 is CASSRGQDQQETQFF. The CDR3 nucleotides are TGTGCCAGCAGCCGAGGACAGGACCAACAAGAGACCCAGTTCTTC.

A few counts support this clonotype. V usage is TRBV7-7 and J usage is TRBJ2-5; 8 nucleotides line up with TRBD1. Germline V gives CDR1 SSHAT, CDR2 FNYEAQ (reference sequence). The CDR3 runs 15 residues. V gave up 3 bases and J gave up 4 bases; unmatched junction bases: 7. This chain's CDR3 is CASSLGNRGVETQYF. The CDR3 DNA follows: TGTGCCAGCAGCTTGGGAAACAGGGGGGTAGAGACCCAGTACTTC. The variable domain in full, completed from reference TRBV7-7 and TRBJ2-5, reads GAGVSQSPRYKVTKRGQDVTLRCDPISSHATLYWYQQALGQGPEFLTYFNYEAQPDKSGLPSDRFSAERPEGSISTLTIQRTEQRDSAMYRCASSLGNRGVETQYFGPGTRLLVL.

This clonotype was seen at least ten times. This chain links TRBV5-1 with TRBJ1-1; a possible D gene is TRBD1 (5 bases). The germline CDR1 and CDR2 sequences are SGHRS and YFSETQ. This CDR3 is 14 amino acids long. The V gene lost 3 bases and the J gene lost 1 base, with 10 bases spanning the gap. This CDR3 is CASSWGTGNTEAFF. CDR3 coding DNA: TGCGCCAGCAGCTGGGGGACCGGGAACACTGAAGCTTTCTTT. The variable domain in full, with the rest retrieved from reference TRBV5-1 and TRBJ1-1, is KAGVTQTPRYLIKTRGQQVTLSCSPISGHRSVSWYQQTPGQGLQFLFEYFSETQRNKGNFPGRFSGRQFSNSRSEMNVSTLELGDSALYLCASSWGTGNTEAFFGQGTRLTVV.

The chain links TRBV4-1 to TRBJ2-7; 9 positions match TRBD2. Germline assignment: CDR1 MGHRA and CDR2 YSYEKL. The CDR3 loop spans 13 amino acids. With V trimmed by 8 bases and J by 7 bases, 9 bases remained unmatched. CDR3 in amino acids: CASQGLAGSEQYF. CDR3 bases: TGCGCCAGCCAAGGCCTAGCGGGGAGTGAGCAGTACTTC.

This clonotype was seen repeatedly, ten times or more. V and J are TRBV20-1 and TRBJ1-1, with D uncertain. Trimming shortened V by 6 bases and J by 0 bases, and 20 bases separated the two germline ends. Germline CDR1 and CDR2: DFQATT and SNEGSKA (reference sequence). The CDR3 totals 16 residues. Here the CDR3 reads CSARSPLRPMNTEAFF. CDR3 DNA sequence: TGCAGTGCAAGATCTCCCTTGCGGCCCATGAACACTGAAGCTTTCTTT.

This clonotype was observed many times. The J gene is TRBJ1-5, the V gene TRBV6-1; perhaps TRBD1 as D (6 bases). The CDR3 contains 15 residues. Germline values: CDR1 MNHNS, CDR2 SASEGT. The V and J ends lost 2 bases and 4 bases respectively, with 12 bases between them. This CDR3 is CASSEFGGPNQPQHF. The CDR3 nucleotides are TGTGCCAGCAGTGAATTTGGGGGCCCAAATCAGCCCCAGCATTTT.

This clonotype was picked up many times. The rearrangement uses TRBV29-1 and TRBJ2-1; the match to TRBD2 covers 10 bases. The CDR3 runs to 15 residues. Germline-derived CDR1 and CDR2 are SQVTM and ANQGSEA. V was clipped by 4 bases and J by 3 bases; unmatched bases: 6. The CDR3 nucleotides read TGCAGCGTTGTGCCCAGCGGGGGGGTCTACAATGAGCAGTTCTTC. As protein: CSVVPSGGVYNEQFF.

This chain links TRBV7-3 with TRBJ2-3, with TRBD2 matching over 9 bases. V lost 2 bases and J lost 8; bases outside the gene matches: 14. In germline, CDR1 is SGHTA, CDR2 FQGTGA. This CDR3 has 17 amino acids. CDR3 protein: CASSLQGVAGAVGTQYF. The CDR3 DNA is TGTGCCAGCAGCTTACAAGGGGTAGCGGGGGCAGTAGGTACGCAGTATTTT.

This clonotype was recorded many times. The genes are TRBV5-1 and TRBJ2-1; 8 bases align to TRBD2. Germline CDR1 is SGHRS and CDR2 is YFSETQ. V dropped 0 bases and J dropped 4; count of bases not matched to a gene: 6. This CDR3 is 16 amino acids long. In DNA form, the CDR3 reads TGCGCCAGCAGCTTGGAGGCAACGGGGGGGTACAATGAGCAGTTCTTC. This translates into CASSLEATGGYNEQFF. Full variable domain (missing parts from reference TRBV5-1 and TRBJ2-1): KAGVTQTPRYLIKTRGQQVTLSCSPISGHRSVSWYQQTPGQGLQFLFEYFSETQRNKGNFPGRFSGRQFSNSRSEMNVSTLELGDSALYLCASSLEATGGYNEQFFGPGTRLTVL.

The count of this clonotype is one. The gene calls are TRBV20-1 and TRBJ1-5; D gene uncertain. The ends were cut back, 3 bases at V and 11 bases at J, with 17 bases in the middle. Germline V gene lookup returns CDR1 DFQATT and CDR2 SNEGSKA (reference sequence). The CDR3 has 13 residues. CDR3 protein: CSARDPSLESQHF. Here the CDR3 DNA reads TGCAGTGCTAGGGACCCTAGCCTAGAGTCCCAGCATTTT.

The chain is built from TRBV25-1 and TRBJ1-5, with D possibly being TRBD1 (6 bases). Between the trimmed V and J ends, which lost 1 base and 6 bases, there was a span of 16 bases. CDR1 and CDR2 from the germline V gene are MGHDK and SYGVNS. This CDR3 contains 16 residues. CDR3 protein: CASSESGGLGCQPQHF. The CDR3 bases are TGTGCCAGCAGTGAATCTGGGGGGCTTGGGTGTCAGCCCCAGCATTTT.

The chain is built from TRBV15 and TRBJ2-7; D not certain. The end of the DNA is better explained by TRBJ2-5, so the J call may be wrong. This CDR3 comprises 13 residues. Germline V CDR1 and CDR2: LNHNV, YYDKDF (reference sequence). The CDR3 region has the DNA TGTGCCACCAGCAGAGATCAAAGGGAGACCCAGTACTTC. Its translation: CATSRDQRETQYF.